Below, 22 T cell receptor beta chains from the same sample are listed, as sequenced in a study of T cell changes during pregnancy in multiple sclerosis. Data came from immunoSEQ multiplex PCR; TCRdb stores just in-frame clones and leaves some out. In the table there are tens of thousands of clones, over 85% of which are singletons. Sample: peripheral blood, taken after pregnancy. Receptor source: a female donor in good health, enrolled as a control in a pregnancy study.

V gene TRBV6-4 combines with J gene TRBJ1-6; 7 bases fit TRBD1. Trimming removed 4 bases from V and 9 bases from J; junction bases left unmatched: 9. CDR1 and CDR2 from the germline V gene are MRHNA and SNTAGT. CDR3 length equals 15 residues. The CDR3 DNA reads TGTGCCAGCAGTGTTAGAGACAGGGCAGGTTCACCCCTCCACTTT. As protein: CASSVRDRAGSPLHF.

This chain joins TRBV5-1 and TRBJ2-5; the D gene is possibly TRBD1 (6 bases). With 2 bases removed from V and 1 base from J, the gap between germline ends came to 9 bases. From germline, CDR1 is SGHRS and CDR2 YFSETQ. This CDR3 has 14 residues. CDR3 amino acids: CASSFGTPQETQYF. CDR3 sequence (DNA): TGCGCCAGCAGCTTTGGGACACCCCAAGAGACCCAGTACTTC.

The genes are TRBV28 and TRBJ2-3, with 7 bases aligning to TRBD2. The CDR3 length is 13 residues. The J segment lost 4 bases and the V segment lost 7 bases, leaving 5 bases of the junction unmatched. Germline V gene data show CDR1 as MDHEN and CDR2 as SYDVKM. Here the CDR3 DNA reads TGTGCCAGCACAGCGGGAAGGGCAGATACGCAGTATTTT. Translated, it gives CASTAGRADTQYF.

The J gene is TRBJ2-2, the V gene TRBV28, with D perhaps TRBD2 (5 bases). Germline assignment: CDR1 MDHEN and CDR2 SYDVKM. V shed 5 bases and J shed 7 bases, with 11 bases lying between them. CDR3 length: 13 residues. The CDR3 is CASSPLAGGELFF. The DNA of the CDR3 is TGTGCCAGCAGTCCGCTAGCTGGCGGGGAGCTGTTTTTT.

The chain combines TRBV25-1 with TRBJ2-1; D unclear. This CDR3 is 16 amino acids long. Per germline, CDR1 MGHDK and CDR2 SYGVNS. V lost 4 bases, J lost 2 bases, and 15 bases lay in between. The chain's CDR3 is CASSVLAADTYNEQFF. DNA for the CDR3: TGTGCCAGCAGTGTATTGGCGGCAGATACCTACAATGAGCAGTTCTTC. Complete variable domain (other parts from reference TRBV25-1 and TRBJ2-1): EADIYQTPRYLVIGTGKKITLECSQTMGHDKMYWYQQDPGMELHLIHYSYGVNSTEKGDLSSESTVSRIRTEHFPLTLESARPSHTSQYLCASSVLAADTYNEQFFGPGTRLTVL.

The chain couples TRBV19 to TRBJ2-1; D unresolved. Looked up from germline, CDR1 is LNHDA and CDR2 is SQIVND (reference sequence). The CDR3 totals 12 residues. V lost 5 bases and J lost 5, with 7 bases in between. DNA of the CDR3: TGTGCCAGTAGTCCCGACAACAATGAGCAGTTCTTC. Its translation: CASSPDNNEQFF.

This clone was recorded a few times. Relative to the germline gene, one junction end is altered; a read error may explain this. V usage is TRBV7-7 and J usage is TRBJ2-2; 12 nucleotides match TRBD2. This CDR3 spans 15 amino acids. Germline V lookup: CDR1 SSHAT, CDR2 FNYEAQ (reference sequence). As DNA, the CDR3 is TGTGCTAGCAGCCCGGGACTAGCGGGTACCGGGGAGCTGTTTTTT. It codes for CASSPGLAGTGELFF.

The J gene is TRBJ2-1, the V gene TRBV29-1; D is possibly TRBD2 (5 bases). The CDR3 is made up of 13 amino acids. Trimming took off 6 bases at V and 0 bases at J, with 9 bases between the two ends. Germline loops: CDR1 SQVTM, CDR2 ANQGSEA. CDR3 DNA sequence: TGCAGCGTCTATGGGAGCTCCTACAATGAGCAGTTCTTC. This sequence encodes CSVYGSSYNEQFF.

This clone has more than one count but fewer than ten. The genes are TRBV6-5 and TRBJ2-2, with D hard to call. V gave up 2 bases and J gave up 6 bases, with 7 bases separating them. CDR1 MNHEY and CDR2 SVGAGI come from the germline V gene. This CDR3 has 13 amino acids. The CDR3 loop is CASSYRFPGELFF. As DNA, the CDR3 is TGTGCCAGCAGTTACCGTTTTCCCGGGGAGCTGTTTTTT.

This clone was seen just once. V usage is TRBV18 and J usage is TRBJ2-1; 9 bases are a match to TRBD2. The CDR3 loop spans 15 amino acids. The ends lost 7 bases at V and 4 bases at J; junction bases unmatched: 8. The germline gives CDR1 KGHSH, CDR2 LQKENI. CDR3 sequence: CASLTTSGSYNEQFF. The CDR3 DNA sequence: TGTGCCAGCTTGACGACTAGCGGTTCTTACAATGAGCAGTTCTTC.

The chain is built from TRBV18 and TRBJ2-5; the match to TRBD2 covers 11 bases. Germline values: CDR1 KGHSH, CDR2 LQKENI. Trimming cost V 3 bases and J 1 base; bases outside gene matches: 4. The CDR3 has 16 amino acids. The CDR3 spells CASSPLGTSGQETQYF. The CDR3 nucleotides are TGTGCCAGCTCACCCCTCGGGACTAGCGGCCAAGAGACCCAGTACTTC.

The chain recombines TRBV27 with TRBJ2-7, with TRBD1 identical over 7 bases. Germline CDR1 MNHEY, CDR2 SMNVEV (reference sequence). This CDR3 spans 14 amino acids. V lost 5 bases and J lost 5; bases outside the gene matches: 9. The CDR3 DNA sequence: TGTGCCAGCAGTCTACAGGGGAATGGGGACGAGCAGTACTTC. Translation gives CASSLQGNGDEQYF.

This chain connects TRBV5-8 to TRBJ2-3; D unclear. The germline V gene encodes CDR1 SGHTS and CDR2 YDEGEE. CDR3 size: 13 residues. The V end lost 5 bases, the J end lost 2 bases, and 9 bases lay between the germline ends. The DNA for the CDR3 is TGTGCCAGCAGTGGCCAGGCCACAGATACGCAGTATTTT. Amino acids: CASSGQATDTQYF.

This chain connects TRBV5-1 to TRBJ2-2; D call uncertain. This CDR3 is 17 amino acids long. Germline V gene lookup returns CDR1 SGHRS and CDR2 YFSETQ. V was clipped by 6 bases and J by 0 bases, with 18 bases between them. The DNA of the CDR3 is TGCGCCAGCACACAGACGACCTCGCCCACGAACACCGGGGAGCTGTTTTTT. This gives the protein CASTQTTSPTNTGELFF.

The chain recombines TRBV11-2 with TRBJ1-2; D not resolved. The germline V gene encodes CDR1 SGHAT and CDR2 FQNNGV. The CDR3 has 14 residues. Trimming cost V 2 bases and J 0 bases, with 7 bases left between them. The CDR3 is CASSLQAANYGYTF. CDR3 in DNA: TGTGCCAGCAGCTTACAGGCAGCTAACTATGGCTACACCTTC.

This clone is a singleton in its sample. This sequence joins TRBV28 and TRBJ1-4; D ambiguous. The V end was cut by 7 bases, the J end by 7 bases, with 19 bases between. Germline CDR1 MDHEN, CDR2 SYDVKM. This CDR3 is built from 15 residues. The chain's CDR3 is CASTPMAGRREKLFF. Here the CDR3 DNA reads TGTGCCAGCACTCCCATGGCCGGGAGACGTGAAAAACTGTTTTTT. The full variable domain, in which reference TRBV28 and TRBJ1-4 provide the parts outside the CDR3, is DVKVTQSSRYLVKRTGEKVFLECVQDMDHENMFWYRQDPGLGLRLIYFSYDVKMKEKGDIPEGYSVSREKKERFSLILESASTNQTSMYLCASTPMAGRREKLFFGSGTQLSVL.

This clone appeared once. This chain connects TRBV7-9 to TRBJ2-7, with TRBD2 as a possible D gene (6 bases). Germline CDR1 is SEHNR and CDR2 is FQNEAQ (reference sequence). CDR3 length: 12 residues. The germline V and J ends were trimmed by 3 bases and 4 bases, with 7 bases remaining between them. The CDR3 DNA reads TGTGCCAGCAGCTTCGCGGGGTACGAGCAGTACTTC. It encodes CASSFAGYEQYF. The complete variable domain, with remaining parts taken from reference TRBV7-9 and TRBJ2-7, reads DTGVSQNPRHKITKRGQNVTFRCDPISEHNRLYWYRQTLGQGPEFLTYFQNEAQLEKSRLLSDRFSAERPKGSFSTLEIQRTEQGDSAMYLCASSFAGYEQYFGPGTRLTVT.

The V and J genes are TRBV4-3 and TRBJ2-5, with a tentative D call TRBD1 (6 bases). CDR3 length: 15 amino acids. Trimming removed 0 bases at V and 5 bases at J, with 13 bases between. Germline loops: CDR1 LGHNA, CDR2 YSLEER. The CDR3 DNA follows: TGCGCCAGCAGCCAAGACACAGGGTCGCTGGAGACCCAGTACTTC. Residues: CASSQDTGSLETQYF.

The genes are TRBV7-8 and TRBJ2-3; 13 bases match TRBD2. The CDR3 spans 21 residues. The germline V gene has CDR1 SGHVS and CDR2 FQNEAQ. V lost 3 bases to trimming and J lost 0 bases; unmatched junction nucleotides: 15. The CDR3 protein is CASSFFLGGLAGVRSTDTQYF. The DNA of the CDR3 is TGTGCCAGCAGCTTTTTCCTCGGTGGACTAGCGGGAGTGAGGAGCACAGATACGCAGTATTTT.

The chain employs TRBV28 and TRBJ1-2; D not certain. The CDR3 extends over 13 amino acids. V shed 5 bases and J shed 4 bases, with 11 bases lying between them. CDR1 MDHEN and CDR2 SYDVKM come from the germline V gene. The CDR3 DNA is TGTGCCAGCAGTGTAACATTTGTCTATGGCTACACCTTC. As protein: CASSVTFVYGYTF.

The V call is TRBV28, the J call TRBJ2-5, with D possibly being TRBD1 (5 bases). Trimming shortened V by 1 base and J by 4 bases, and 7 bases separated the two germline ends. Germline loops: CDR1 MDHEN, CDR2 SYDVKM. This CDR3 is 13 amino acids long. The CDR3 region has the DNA TGTGCCAGCAGTTTATCAGGGTTAGAGACCCAGTACTTC. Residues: CASSLSGLETQYF.

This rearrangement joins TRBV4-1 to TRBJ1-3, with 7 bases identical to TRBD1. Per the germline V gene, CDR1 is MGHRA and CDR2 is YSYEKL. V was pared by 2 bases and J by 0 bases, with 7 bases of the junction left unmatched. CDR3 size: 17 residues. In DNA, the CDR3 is TGCGCCAGCAGCCAACCCCGGACAGGACGCTCTGGAAACACCATATATTTT. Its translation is CASSQPRTGRSGNTIYF.